Listed below are T cell receptor beta chains from one sample, sequenced in a study of cytomegalovirus exposure and HLA in healthy donors. Generated by immunoSEQ multiplex PCR, the TCRdb table keeps only in-frame clones and is missing some. This table has over 150,000 clones, roughly 82% appearing once. Sequencing was carried out using PBMCs. The receptor source for this set is a man aged 50 or older in good health and CMV-seropositive. Each CDR3 is given with its conserved first and last residue. The order of the fields is V gene, clone size, D gene, J gene, CDR3 DNA, CDR3 protein. A D gene is named only where the DNA matches it firmly. Where a row states a size, it is once, few, many or the class of an expanded clone; other rows omit it.

TRBV9,-,TRBD1,TRBJ1-3,TGTGCCAGCAGCGGAGGGACAGTAACTGGAAACACCATATATTTT,CASSGGTVTGNTIYF
TRBV4-3,-,TRBD1,TRBJ2-7,TGCGCCAGCAGCCCCCGGACAGGGACCCACGAGCAGTACTTC,CASSPRTGTHEQYF
TRBV28,-,TRBD1,TRBJ2-7,TGTGCCAGCAGTCGAACCGGGACAGACTACGAGCAGTACTTC,CASSRTGTDYEQYF
TRBV10-3,-,-,TRBJ2-1,TGTGCCGCGTACAGTCCAAGCTCCTACAATGAGCAGTTCTTC,CAAYSPSSYNEQFF
TRBV15,-,-,TRBJ2-1,TGTGCCACCAGCCGGTTGGGGCTTAGCTCCTACAATGAGCAGTTCTTC,CATSRLGLSSYNEQFF
TRBV19,-,TRBD1,TRBJ1-2,TGTGCCAGTAGTAAAACCGGGACAGGACCGACGGGTCATGGCTACACCTTC,CASSKTGTGPTGHGYTF
TRBV28,-,TRBD1,TRBJ2-7,TGTGCCAGCAGCTTAACAGGGGGCAGCTACGAGCAGTACTTC,CASSLTGGSYEQYF
TRBV27,-,-,TRBJ2-1,TGTGCCAGCAGCCCCTGGACGGAGGGCCTTGATGAGCAGTTCTTC,CASSPWTEGLDEQFF
TRBV20-1,-,-,TRBJ1-2,TGCAGTGCTAGACAGTACTATGGCTACACCTTC,CSARQYYGYTF
TRBV29-1,once,-,TRBJ2-7,TGCAGCGCTGGGGGTGGTGGGGGGGCGCGCGAGCAGTACTTC,CSAGGGGGAREQYF
TRBV6-6,-,TRBD1,TRBJ1-2,TGTGCCAGCAGTTTCCGGCAGGGGGCGTCTAACTATGGCTACACCTTC,CASSFRQGASNYGYTF
TRBV6-6,once,-,TRBJ1-5,TGTGCCAGCAGCCACAATCAGCCCCAGCATTTT,CASSHNQPQHF
TRBV10-3,-,TRBD1,TRBJ2-2,TGTGCCATCAGGGACAGGGGGTTCACCGGGGAGCTGTTTTTT,CAIRDRGFTGELFF
TRBV2,-,-,TRBJ2-5,TGTGCCAGCGACTTCTCCACCCTGGGGACCCAGTACTTC,CASDFSTLGTQYF
TRBV7-2,once,TRBD2,TRBJ2-1,TGTGCCAGCAGCACTAGCGGGGGGGCCCGGAATGAGCAGTTCTTC,CASSTSGGARNEQFF
TRBV7-9,-,-,TRBJ1-5,TGTGCCAGCAGCAGGGGGGGGCTGAATCAGCCCCAGCATTTT,CASSRGGLNQPQHF
TRBV5-4,few,-,TRBJ1-6,TGTGCCAGCAGCGTTATGGAGAATTCACCCCTCCACTTT,CASSVMENSPLHF
TRBV2,few,-,TRBJ1-2,TGTGCCAGCAGTCCGGGAATAAACTATGGCTACACCTTC,CASSPGINYGYTF
TRBV21-1,-,-,TRBJ2-3,TGTGCCAGCAGCCTGTTTAACGGGACAGGGAGTCATAACTGCACAGATACGCAGTATTTT,CASSLFNGTGSHNCTDTQYF
TRBV5-1,-,TRBD2,TRBJ2-3,TGCGCCAGCAGCGGGGGGACTACCGTAATGCAGTATTTT,CASSGGTTVMQYF
TRBV4-3,-,-,TRBJ2-7,TGCGCCAGCAGCCAACCCCTTTACAGGGCCATGGTCGAGCAGTACTTC,CASSQPLYRAMVEQYF
TRBV7-8,-,-,TRBJ2-7,TGTGCCAGCAGCTGGACTCGGGTCGAGCAGTACTTC,CASSWTRVEQYF
TRBV7-9,-,TRBD1,TRBJ1-4,TGTGCCAGCAACACAGGGGGGCCCGGGTCCTATAATGAAAAACTGTTTTTT,CASNTGGPGSYNEKLFF
TRBV30,-,TRBD1,TRBJ1-4,TGTGCCTGGAGTGTCTACCAGGGGGGAGCAACTAATGAAAAACTGTTTTTT,CAWSVYQGGATNEKLFF
TRBV23-1,-,TRBD1,TRBJ2-7,TGCGCCAGCAGTCAACGTCCCGGGACAGGGGTCGAGCAGTACTTC,CASSQRPGTGVEQYF
TRBV5-6,-,TRBD1,TRBJ2-1,TGTGCCAGCAGCCGGACAGGGTTCTCTTACAATGAGCAGTTCTTC,CASSRTGFSYNEQFF
TRBV28,-,-,TRBJ1-2,TGTGCCAGCAGTTTAGGGGGCGAAGCTAACTATGGCTACACCTTC,CASSLGGEANYGYTF
TRBV5-1,-,-,TRBJ2-7,TGCGCCAGCAGCTTGGATGGGACTTCCTACGAGCAGTACTTC,CASSLDGTSYEQYF
TRBV29-1,-,TRBD2,TRBJ2-7,TGCAGCGTTCAAAAGCGGGAGAGGTCCTACGAGCAGTACTTC,CSVQKRERSYEQYF
TRBV30,few,TRBD1,TRBJ2-7,TGTGCAATAAGCGCCGGGACAGCTCCCTACGAGCAGTACTTC,CAISAGTAPYEQYF
TRBV7-9,once,TRBD2,TRBJ2-1,TGTGCCAGCAGCTTAGTTACGGGAGGGCCCCAGTACAATGAGCAGTTCTTC,CASSLVTGGPQYNEQFF
TRBV28,-,TRBD1,TRBJ2-7,TGTGCCAGCAGTCGAGGACAGGGAAGCTCCTACGAGCAGTACTTC,CASSRGQGSSYEQYF
TRBV30,-,-,TRBJ1-6,TGTGCCTGGAGGAGTAGCATGGTCAATTCACCCCTCCACTTT,CAWRSSMVNSPLHF
TRBV11-2,once,TRBD2,TRBJ2-3,TGTGCCAGCAGCTTAGGCGGGACTAGCGGGGTGGATACGCAGTATTTT,CASSLGGTSGVDTQYF
TRBV7-2,-,-,TRBJ1-2,TGTGCCAGCAGCGATTTAGATAGCTATGGCTACACCTTC,CASSDLDSYGYTF